This T cell receptor (beta chain) was captured in a study of blood T cell repertoires in COVID-19 (dated by TCRdb to about 2020). Looking at the study overall: Samples covering the acute and convalescent phases of COVID-19 were provided by collaborators in the United States, Italy and Spain. The prospective study material was composed of cDNA or gDNA derived from T cells, B-cell-depleted T cells, or PBMCs. The dataset comprised deeply sampled blood TCRbeta repertoires from subjects exposed to, actively infected with, or recovered from COVID-19. The repertoires were released in a freely available public database intended as a resource for research on the immune response to SARS-CoV-2. Samples were obtained from the ongoing ImmuneRACE study (first 160 participants) and from some 1,300 subjects provided by 6 global collaborators. A de-identified subject ID, COVID-19 status, age in years and sex were almost always included in the sample metadata. HLA class I and class II types, where available, came from metadata supplied by the sample provider rather than from assay-based typing. The investigation overall reported the following: Clinical and demographic metadata were provided uncurated, with the amount varying by source and participant.

Turning to this clone: What this receptor recognizes is not known. Base qualities are missing; no much larger clone stands one base away.

TCRbeta CDR3 regions were amplified from genomic DNA by means of the immunoSEQ Assay, a bias-controlled multiplex PCR. Turning to the authors' computational methods: Within the assay, amplification of reference gene primers was used to estimate how many nucleated cells each sample contained. Sequence reads were collapsed and filtered to measure the absolute abundance of every unique TCRbeta CDR3 rearrangement. For each sample, productive Simpson clonality was calculated as the square root of Simpson's diversity index over productive rearrangements. Held by TCRdb, this immuneACCESS table contains in-frame sequences only and omits some clones. Under half of the omission traces to an unresolved V gene where checked; the cause of the rest is unknown. D and trimming come from the DNA, and the V and J calls and clone size come from that table. Counted in this sample were roughly 160,000 clones; about 91% of them appeared once. 3% to 4.5% of the sample is in the top ten clones.

V loses 3 bases of germline sequence and J loses 3 bases, and the interval between the two ends is 15 bases. As encoded in the germline V gene, CDR1 is SGDLS while CDR2 is YYNGEE. The CDR3 runs 15 residues from the cysteine to the phenylalanine. Only the CDR3 DNA is retained, 45 bases long and in frame from the first base. A second Seattle source provided samples from volunteer blood donors who had recovered from COVID-19. Each collaborating institution followed its own protocols to collect whole blood in K2EDTA tubes. For TCRbeta analysis, collaborator samples were shipped as frozen whole blood, as isolated PBMCs, or as DNA extracted from either sample type.

Material: peripheral blood. This sequence was found in an older woman who had recovered from COVID-19. Here the chain combines TRBV9 and TRBJ2-5, with TRBD2 perhaps the D gene, on 6 matching bases. The CDR3 amino acid sequence is: CASSASYGGEETQYF. The base sequence is TGTGCCAGCAGCGCCTCCTACGGCGGGGAAGAGACCCAGTACTTC.